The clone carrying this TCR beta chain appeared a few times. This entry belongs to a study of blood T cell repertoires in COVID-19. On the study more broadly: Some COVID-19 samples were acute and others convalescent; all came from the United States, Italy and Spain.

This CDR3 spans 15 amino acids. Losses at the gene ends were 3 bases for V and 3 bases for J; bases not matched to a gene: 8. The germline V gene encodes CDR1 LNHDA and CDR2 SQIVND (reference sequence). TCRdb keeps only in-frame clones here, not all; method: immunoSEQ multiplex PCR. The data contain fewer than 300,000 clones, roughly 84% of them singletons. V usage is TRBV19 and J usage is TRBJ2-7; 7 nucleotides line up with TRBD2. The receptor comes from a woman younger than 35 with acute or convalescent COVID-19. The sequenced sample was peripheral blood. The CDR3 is CASSIQAGAGYEQYF. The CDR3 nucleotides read TGTGCCAGTAGTATTCAGGCGGGAGCGGGCTACGAGCAGTACTTC.